One sample yielded the 24 T cell receptor beta chains listed below, sequenced in a study of blood T cell repertoires in COVID-19. The protocol was immunoSEQ multiplex PCR, while the TCRdb copy is restricted to in-frame clones and leaves out a portion. Found here are under 150,000 clones, around 79% of them singletons; the top ten hold more than 15%. The sample consisted of peripheral blood. These receptors all stem from a man older than 75 with acute or convalescent COVID-19.

The gene calls are TRBV12-3 or TRBV12-4 and TRBJ2-2; TRBD1 matches at 7 bases. The CDR3 runs 13 residues. V lost 6 bases and J lost 8; bases outside the gene matches: 6. CDR3 DNA sequence: TGTGCCAGCAGCAGACAGGGAGCTGGGGAGCTGTTTTTT. Translated, it gives CASSRQGAGELFF.

Here the CDR3 reads CASSLAGDTEAFF. DNA of the CDR3: TGCGCCAGCAGCTTGGCGGGTGACACTGAAGCTTTCTTT. The genes are TRBV5-1 and TRBJ1-1, with D hard to call. From germline, CDR1 is SGHRS and CDR2 YFSETQ. This CDR3 has 13 amino acids. The V gene lost 0 bases and the J gene lost 3 bases, with 6 bases spanning the gap.

The chain links TRBV6-5 to TRBJ2-7; D unresolved. The CDR3 runs to 10 residues. Trimming stripped 5 bases from V and 9 bases from J, with 8 bases between. Germline values: CDR1 MNHEY, CDR2 SVGAGI. The chain's CDR3 is CASSTLRQYF. The CDR3 region has the DNA TGTGCCAGCAGTACACTACGGCAGTACTTC.

The chain is built from TRBV18 and TRBJ2-7, with 7 positions matching TRBD1. The V and J ends lost 0 bases and 8 bases, in that order; junction bases with no gene match: 13. CDR1 is KGHSH and CDR2 is LQKENI in the germline V gene. The CDR3 is 16 residues long. CDR3 DNA sequence: TGTGCCAGCTCACCACCTCAAGTAGACAGGGTTAACAAGCAGTACTTC. This gives the protein CASSPPQVDRVNKQYF.

This clone turned up a few times. The chain employs TRBV18 and TRBJ2-1, with 8 bases matching TRBD1. With V trimmed by 1 base and J by 3 bases, 2 bases remained unmatched. Germline V gene sequence: CDR1 KGHSH, CDR2 LQKENI. This CDR3 spans 15 amino acids. CDR3 amino acids: CASSPQTGGYNEQFF. CDR3 coding DNA: TGTGCCAGCTCACCACAAACAGGGGGCTACAATGAGCAGTTCTTC.

CDR3 amino acids: CASSKTGVQLYGYTF. The CDR3 DNA reads TGTGCCAGTAGCAAGACAGGGGTCCAGCTCTATGGCTACACCTTC. The V gene is TRBV19, the J gene TRBJ1-2; TRBD1 agrees at 8 bases. V trimming: 6 bases; J trimming: 4 bases; junction bases outside the gene matches: 10. CDR3 size: 15 residues. Germline V gene sequence: CDR1 LNHDA, CDR2 SQIVND (reference sequence).

The chain joins TRBV7-9 to TRBJ2-1, with D perhaps TRBD2 (5 bases). The CDR3 extends over 13 amino acids. In germline, CDR1 is SEHNR, CDR2 FQNEAQ (reference sequence). Trimming stripped 4 bases from V and 15 bases from J, with 19 bases between. The CDR3, as DNA: TGTGCCAGCAGCTCCCAATTTGGCGGGTACCTGTTCTTC. Its translation is CASSSQFGGYLFF.

This chain connects TRBV28 to TRBJ1-2; D might be TRBD1 (6 bases). The V and J ends lost 6 bases and 1 base respectively, with 12 bases between them. The CDR3 is made up of 14 amino acids. Per the germline V gene, CDR1 is MDHEN and CDR2 is SYDVKM. The CDR3: CASSRGDINYGYTF. In nucleotides, the CDR3 is TGTGCCAGCAGCCGGGGGGACATTAACTATGGCTACACCTTC.

By sample fraction, this clone is medium-sized. The V gene is TRBV30, the J gene TRBJ1-2; D gene unclear. Germline assignment: CDR1 GTSNPN and CDR2 SVGIG (reference sequence). V lost 2 bases to trimming and J lost 8 bases, with 9 bases between them. The CDR3 length is 11 residues. Written as DNA, the CDR3 is TGTGCCTGGAGTTTAGCTCGGGGCTACACCTTC. The encoded protein is CAWSLARGYTF. The whole variable domain, filled in from reference TRBV30 and TRBJ1-2, reads SQTIHQWPATLVQPVGSPLSLECTVEGTSNPNLYWYRQAAGRGLQLLFYSVGIGQISSEVPQNLSASRPQDRQFILSSKKLLLSDSGFYLCAWSLARGYTFGSGTRLTVV.

V and J are TRBV3-1 (or the pseudogene TRBV3-2) and TRBJ2-5; 8 bases are shared with TRBD2. Trimming removed 1 base from V and 7 bases from J; junction bases left unmatched: 2. Germline values: CDR1 LGHDT, CDR2 YNNKEL (reference sequence). The CDR3 extends over 13 amino acids. The CDR3 coding sequence is TGTGCCAGCAGCCAAGTCGGGGGGGGGACCCAGTACTTC. The encoded protein is CASSQVGGGTQYF.

This chain links TRBV7-2 with TRBJ2-1; 9 positions match TRBD1. The V segment lost 6 bases and the J segment 4 bases; nucleotides outside the gene matches: 4. Germline CDR1 and CDR2: SGHTA and FQGNSA. The CDR3 has 14 amino acids. The CDR3 region is CASRGTGSYNEQFF. CDR3 sequence (DNA): TGTGCCAGCAGGGGGACAGGGTCGTACAATGAGCAGTTCTTC. Variable domain in full (rest from reference TRBV7-2 and TRBJ2-1): GAGVSQSPSNKVTEKGKDVELRCDPISGHTALYWYRQSLGQGLEFLIYFQGNSAPDKSGLPSDRFSAERTGGSVSTLTIQRTQQEDSAVYLCASRGTGSYNEQFFGPGTRLTVL.

V usage is TRBV11-2 and J usage is TRBJ2-3; D unclear. Trimming removed 3 bases at V and 0 bases at J, with 10 bases between. Per the germline V gene, CDR1 is SGHAT and CDR2 is FQNNGV. The CDR3 is 15 residues long. The CDR3 coding sequence is TGTGCCAGCAGCTTGACTGGCTCTAGCACAGATACGCAGTATTTT. Amino acids: CASSLTGSSTDTQYF.

The rearrangement joins TRBV5-1 to TRBJ1-4; D unclear. This CDR3 region has 15 residues. The V and J ends lost 0 bases and 4 bases respectively, with 10 bases between them. Germline V gene lookup returns CDR1 SGHRS and CDR2 YFSETQ. The CDR3 here is CASSLASRGNEKLFF. The CDR3 coding sequence is TGCGCCAGCAGCTTGGCTTCACGGGGTAATGAAAAACTGTTTTTT.

The genes are TRBV7-3 and TRBJ2-2; 7 bases are a match to TRBD1. From germline, CDR1 is SGHTA and CDR2 FQGTGA. The CDR3 is 14 residues long. V gave up 6 bases and J gave up 0 bases; unmatched junction bases: 1. This CDR3 is CASRTGPNTGELFF. The CDR3, as DNA: TGTGCCAGCAGGACAGGGCCGAACACCGGGGAGCTGTTTTTT.

This clone was seen once. This chain connects TRBV7-2 to TRBJ2-3; the match to TRBD2 covers 11 bases. Germline-derived CDR1 and CDR2 are SGHTA and FQGNSA. Trimming removed 7 bases from V and 2 bases from J; junction bases left unmatched: 5. This CDR3 contains 15 residues. The CDR3 spells CASNRLAGNTDTQYF. In DNA, the CDR3 is TGTGCCAGCAACCGACTAGCGGGGAACACAGATACGCAGTATTTT. The full variable domain, with the rest looked up from reference TRBV7-2 and TRBJ2-3, is GAGVSQSPSNKVTEKGKDVELRCDPISGHTALYWYRQSLGQGLEFLIYFQGNSAPDKSGLPSDRFSAERTGGSVSTLTIQRTQQEDSAVYLCASNRLAGNTDTQYFGPGTRLTVL.

The rearrangement uses TRBV6-5 and TRBJ1-3; perhaps TRBD1 as D (5 bases). CDR3 length: 15 residues. Germline-derived CDR1 and CDR2 are MNHEY and SVGAGI. Trimming pared 11 bases from V and 1 base from J, leaving 18 bases between. The chain's CDR3 is CAVTPGPNSGNTIYF. CDR3 sequence (DNA): TGTGCCGTAACCCCAGGGCCGAATTCTGGAAACACCATATATTTT.

V is TRBV2 and J is TRBJ2-2, with 10 bases that match TRBD1. Germline CDR1 SNHLY, CDR2 FYNNEI. The CDR3 length is 16 residues. V was pared by 5 bases and J by 2 bases, with 5 bases of the junction left unmatched. CDR3 protein: CASSPRTGGNTGELFF. CDR3 DNA: TGTGCCAGCAGTCCCCGGACAGGGGGAAACACCGGGGAGCTGTTTTTT.

The chain couples TRBV5-1 to TRBJ2-2; D remains ambiguous. Germline V gene data show CDR1 as SGHRS and CDR2 as YFSETQ. Trimming shortened V by 3 bases and J by 6 bases, and 9 bases separated the two germline ends. The CDR3 extends over 13 amino acids. The CDR3 DNA reads TGCGCCAGCAGCTCTTTTTTTGCCGGGGAGCTGTTTTTT. Its protein is CASSSFFAGELFF.

This clone occurred a few times. The chain couples TRBV29-1 to TRBJ1-4; 7 bases are shared with TRBD1. Losses at the gene ends were 6 bases for V and 8 bases for J; bases not matched to a gene: 12. Germline CDR1 and CDR2: SQVTM and ANQGSEA. This CDR3 is 14 amino acids long. CDR3 DNA: TGCAGCGTAGTTGACAGGGCTCTGGGGGAAAAACTGTTTTTT. Residues: CSVVDRALGEKLFF.

The chain is built from TRBV5-1 and TRBJ2-1, with D possibly TRBD2 on 5 matching bases. The germline gives CDR1 SGHRS, CDR2 YFSETQ. The CDR3 extends over 18 amino acids. Trimming removed 0 bases from V and 6 bases from J, with 22 bases in between. The CDR3 nucleotides read TGCGCCAGCAGCTTGGCCTGGACGGGGAGTAGGGTAGGCAATGAGCAGTTCTTC. Residues: CASSLAWTGSRVGNEQFF.

This clone was recorded only once. The chain has TRBV15 and TRBJ2-1, with 13 bases identical to TRBD2. This CDR3 is 17 amino acids long. Germline V gene data show CDR1 as LNHNV and CDR2 as YYDKDF (reference sequence). With 3 bases clipped from V and 2 bases from J, the junction kept 4 bases outside the gene matches. The CDR3 here is CATSRGTSGATYNEQFF. The CDR3 DNA follows: TGTGCCACCAGCAGGGGGACTAGCGGGGCCACCTACAATGAGCAGTTCTTC.

The chain has TRBV3-1 (or the pseudogene TRBV3-2) and TRBJ2-3, with 11 nucleotides matching TRBD2. CDR1 and CDR2 from the germline V gene are LGHDT and YNNKEL (reference sequence). The CDR3 consists of 15 residues. Trimming at V came to 3 bases and at J to 6 bases, leaving 5 bases not matched to a gene. CDR3 in amino acids: CASSHSGGAPDTQYF. The CDR3 DNA sequence: TGTGCCAGCAGCCATAGCGGGGGGGCCCCGGATACGCAGTATTTT.

The V call is TRBV7-2, the J call TRBJ2-7; TRBD2 matches 12 bases. The CDR3 consists of 14 residues. The V gene's germline CDR1 is SGHTA and CDR2 FQGNSA. With V trimmed by 5 bases and J by 2 bases, 1 base remained unmatched. CDR3 amino acids: CASSRTSGAYEQYF. Written as DNA, the CDR3 is TGTGCCAGCAGCAGGACTAGCGGGGCCTACGAGCAGTACTTC.

This clone appeared a single time. V and J are TRBV28 and TRBJ1-3, with a possible D match to TRBD1 (5 bases). This CDR3 is built from 15 residues. Trimming took off 2 bases at V and 5 bases at J, with 13 bases between the two ends. The germline gives CDR1 MDHEN, CDR2 SYDVKM. The CDR3 coding sequence is TGTGCCAGCAGTTTAAAGTCGGCAGGGCGAAACACCATATATTTT. It codes for CASSLKSAGRNTIYF. The full variable domain, its missing parts supplied by reference TRBV28 and TRBJ1-3, is DVKVTQSSRYLVKRTGEKVFLECVQDMDHENMFWYRQDPGLGLRLIYFSYDVKMKEKGDIPEGYSVSREKKERFSLILESASTNQTSMYLCASSLKSAGRNTIYFGEGSWLTVV.